The rows below give T cell receptor beta chains drawn from one sample of a study of CD4 T cells in relation to SARS-CoV-2 and coronaviruses. Here immunoSEQ multiplex PCR was the method, and the copy in TCRdb shows in-frame clones only, minus some. Here the sample spans about 22,000 clones, roughly 72% being singletons. Their antigen targets remain unknown. The sequencing sample was made of CD4+ T cells from PBMCs, cultured in vitro. The receptor source for this set is a human donor in good health. Each CDR3 is given with its conserved first and last residue. D genes are given only for firm matches. Not all rows give a size; the values are once, few, many and, for expanded clones, a class.

d_call	v_call	j_call	clone_size	cdr3_nt	cdr3_aa
TRBD1	TRBV2	TRBJ1-2	once	TGTGCCAGCACCGGACAGGGGGACTATGGCTACACCTTC	CASTGQGDYGYTF
TRBD2	TRBV5-1	TRBJ2-1	-	TGCGCCAGCAGCTTGGGGAGCGGGGGGCCCCGGAATGAGCAGTTCTTC	CASSLGSGGPRNEQFF
-	TRBV4-3	TRBJ1-2	large	TGCGCCAGCAGCCAAGACAGGGCGGTTGGCTACACCTTC	CASSQDRAVGYTF
-	TRBV5-6	TRBJ1-2	once	TGTGCCAGCAGTTTGGGGCAGGGCGGAATATGGGGCTACACCTTC	CASSLGQGGIWGYTF
TRBD1	TRBV4-2	TRBJ1-2	few	TGTGCCAGCAGCCAAGATCAGGCGACAGGGACCAACTATGGCTACACCTTC	CASSQDQATGTNYGYTF
-	TRBV4-3	TRBJ1-6	-	TGCGCCAGCAGCCAAGATTTACGGGAATCACCCCTCCACTTT	CASSQDLRESPLHF
TRBD1	TRBV7-2	TRBJ1-2	-	TGTGCCAGCAGCTCACCGACAGGGCAAGGCTACACCTTC	CASSSPTGQGYTF
TRBD2	TRBV6-2/TRBV6-3	TRBJ2-1	-	TGTGCCAGCAGTTCGTTAGCGGGGGGACCCTACAATGAGCAGTTCTTC	CASSSLAGGPYNEQFF
-	TRBV18	TRBJ1-2	-	TGTGCCAGCTCACCACCGAATCAGGCTAACTATGGCTACACCTTC	CASSPPNQANYGYTF
-	TRBV9	TRBJ2-3	once	TGTGCCAGCAGCGAGGCTCACGTTGGGGACACAGATACGCAGTATTTT	CASSEAHVGDTDTQYF
TRBD1	TRBV7-2	TRBJ1-5	few	TGTGCCAGCAGCTTGGGACAGAATCAGCCCCAGCATTTT	CASSLGQNQPQHF
TRBD1	TRBV10-3	TRBJ2-7	few	TGTGCCATCAGGGGGACAGGGGGCTCCTACGAGCAGTACTTC	CAIRGTGGSYEQYF
TRBD2	TRBV7-3	TRBJ2-3	-	TGTGCCAGCAGCGATGGGGTAGCGGGGGGGGGAGATACGCAGTATTTT	CASSDGVAGGGDTQYF
TRBD1	TRBV6-6	TRBJ1-2	-	TGTGCCAGCAGTGAGGACAGGGGTTCCGTCTATGGCTACACCTTC	CASSEDRGSVYGYTF